What follows are 5 T cell receptor beta chains derived from one specimen sequenced in a study of untreated major depressive disorder. Study-level results: Compared with controls, depressed patients showed more TRBV05-01 (Vbeta 5.1) usage in CD4+ T cells.

For these TCRs, the target antigens are not known. Profiling relied on immunoSEQ multiplex PCR, and the TCRdb table lists in-frame clones only, not all of them. The sample contains about 13,000 clones, 85% to 95% of which appear only once. The sample was CD4+ T cells from PBMCs. The receptors stem from a man younger than 40 with major depressive disorder.

The J gene is TRBJ1-2, the V gene TRBV27, with D possibly TRBD1 on 5 matching bases. Germline CDR1 is MNHEY and CDR2 is SMNVEV (reference sequence). The ends were cut back, 2 bases at V and 4 bases at J, with 11 bases in the middle. The CDR3 is 14 residues long. The CDR3 DNA follows: TGTGCCAGCAGTTTAATCGGGGGGGGCTATGGCTACACCTTC. Protein: CASSLIGGGYGYTF.

This clone was detected a few times. The V call is TRBV6-1, the J call TRBJ1-2, with 7 bases aligning to TRBD1. This CDR3 has 14 amino acids. CDR1 is MNHNS, CDR2 SASEGT, per germline. Germline trimming cut 3 bases from V and 3 bases from J; bases unmatched to any gene: 4. The DNA for the CDR3 is TGTGCCAGCAGTGATAAAGGGGGCGACTATGGCTACACCTTC. Residues: CASSDKGGDYGYTF.

This chain links TRBV6-5 with TRBJ2-2; a possible D gene is TRBD1 (5 bases). V was cut by 5 bases and J by 2 bases, with 9 bases left in between. Germline V CDR1 and CDR2: MNHEY, SVGAGI. CDR3 length equals 14 residues. The CDR3 loop reads CASSTTGNTGELFF. The CDR3 coding sequence is TGTGCCAGCAGTACTACAGGAAACACCGGGGAGCTGTTTTTT.

The CDR3 DNA reads as TGTGCCAGCAGCCAAGCGGACAATCTTCCCCAGCATTTT. Amino acids: CASSQADNLPQHF. This chain joins TRBV14 and TRBJ1-5; D might be TRBD1 (5 bases). This CDR3 is built from 13 residues. Trimming took off 1 base at V and 10 bases at J, with 11 bases between the two ends. Germline V CDR1 and CDR2: SGHDN, FVKESK.

V and J are TRBV10-1 and TRBJ1-6; D is unresolved. CDR3 length equals 13 residues. V lost 5 bases to trimming and J lost 7 bases, with 9 bases between them. Germline V gene sequence: CDR1 WNHNN, CDR2 SYGVQD (reference sequence). The CDR3 sequence is CASSPDRNSPLHF. The CDR3 DNA reads as TGCGCCAGCAGTCCCGATAGGAATTCACCCCTCCACTTT.